The next 2 T cell receptor beta chains were all read from a single sample in a study of beta chain features in type 1 diabetes. Of the isolated RNA, all was reverse transcribed, and so the sequenced material was expressed TCRB transcripts. Produced via immunoSEQ multiplex PCR; TCRdb's table is partial and in-frame only. The table records some 270,000 clones, 8% of them present only once. Sequenced input: central memory CD4+ T cells from blood. The source of these receptors is a woman between 18 and 29 years old in good health.

This clone was seen only a few times. The chain combines TRBV18 with TRBJ2-3; D is perhaps TRBD2 (5 bases). V lost 3 bases to trimming and J lost 3 bases, with 13 bases between them. This CDR3 has 15 residues. Germline CDR1 and CDR2: KGHSH and LQKENI. CDR3 sequence: CASSPEGSYTDTQYF. The CDR3 DNA reads TGTGCCAGCTCACCCGAGGGATCCTATACAGATACGCAGTATTTT.

The V gene is TRBV5-4, the J gene TRBJ1-2; D is uncertain. Germline CDR1 is SGHNT and CDR2 is YYREEE (reference sequence). Between the trimmed V and J ends, which lost 6 bases and 3 bases, there was a span of 12 bases. The length of the CDR3 is 13 residues. This chain's CDR3 is CASTWMEDYGYTF. Written as DNA, the CDR3 is TGTGCCAGCACTTGGATGGAAGACTATGGCTACACCTTC.